This section outlines one T cell receptor (beta chain) sequence together with its context. Its antigen is still unknown. Sequencing was performed with immunoSEQ multiplex PCR; in TCRdb, only in-frame clones are kept and a portion is missing. This table has some 90,000 clones, around nine tenths appearing once. This specimen belongs to a study of T cell responses to AZD1222 COVID-19 vaccine. Study findings and constraints: At 160-218 and 743-854, vaccine-associated CD4 TCRs were dominant, and they spanned spike. Donors in the cohort were predominantly white British and more often female, and clonal diversity was possibly underestimated. Seropositivity was recorded at baseline in only a handful of AZD1222 recipients.

The germline V and J ends were trimmed by 5 bases and 3 bases, with 10 bases remaining between them. Germline V CDR1 and CDR2: SEHNR, FQNEAQ (reference sequence). This CDR3 is built from 14 residues. The source material was peripheral blood, sampled on day 0 of MenACWY control vaccination. This clonotype was sampled from an adult in good health. The gene calls are TRBV7-9 and TRBJ1-4; tentative D call: TRBD1 (5 bases). The CDR3 region has the DNA TGTGCCAGCAGCCTCGGGGCCCCTAATGAAAAACTGTTTTTT. The encoded protein is CASSLGAPNEKLFF.